These 20 T cell receptor beta chains were all obtained from the same sample, sequenced in a study of human T cells and chemical hapten exposure. The time point: patch test 1, 2 weeks after DPC sensitization. The treatment: therapeutic diphenylcyclopropenone sensitization with weekly scalp DPC. TCRdb recomputed calls from the RACE reads with MiXCR, one row per CDR3 protein. The sample carries under 450,000 distinct CDR3 sequences, 4.8% recorded once. The sequencing here drew on whole blood, taken in connection with sensitization to the hapten diphenylcyclopropenone (DPC). The receptors here all came from a woman between 50 and 59 years old with alopecia areata. Some clones in this sample may be carry-over from other donors' samples.

Of note for this clonotype: One junction end disagrees with the germline gene, perhaps due to a read error. The chain uses TRBV12-3 or TRBV12-4 and TRBJ1-2; D not certain. The CDR3 runs 13 residues. The chain's CDR3 is CASSPILFRSRHF. CDR3 sequence (DNA): TGTGCCAGCAGCCCTATCCTATTTAGGTCCCGTCACTTC.

V and J are TRBV12-3 or TRBV12-4 and TRBJ2-3, with 13 bases that match TRBD2. CDR3 length: 16 amino acids. J lost 2 bases, V lost 5 bases, and 4 bases had no gene match. CDR3 nucleotides: TGTGCCAGCAGTGGACTAGCGGGAGTTCCCACAGATACGCAGTATTTT. Protein product: CASSGLAGVPTDTQYF.

This clonotype turned up a few times. The genes are TRBV7-9 and TRBJ2-2, with D tentatively TRBD2 (6 bases). V was trimmed by 5 bases and J by 6 bases, leaving 19 bases between them. The CDR3 is made up of 16 amino acids. Germline V CDR1 and CDR2: SEHNR, FQNEAQ (reference sequence). The CDR3 DNA follows: TGTGCCAGCAGCCTACCCGGGGCGGACTACGCCGGGGAGCTGTTTTTT. Encoded protein: CASSLPGADYAGELFF.

This clonotype was observed once. With a much larger clone just one base away, this may be a read error. V and J are TRBV20-1 and TRBJ1-1; possibly TRBD1 for D (6 bases). CDR1 DFQATT and CDR2 SNEGSKA come from the germline V gene (reference sequence). The CDR3 consists of 12 residues. Trimming shortened V by 6 bases and J by 8 bases, and 16 bases separated the two germline ends. CDR3 protein: CSASWVRGEAFF. The CDR3 DNA follows: TGCAGTGCCAGCTGGGTCAGGGGAGAAGCTTTCTTT.

This chain connects TRBV7-3 to TRBJ2-1; 8 bases line up with TRBD1. The CDR3 loop spans 15 amino acids. V lost 6 bases and J lost 2; bases outside the gene matches: 6. The germline V gene encodes CDR1 SGHTA and CDR2 FQGTGA. CDR3 nucleotide sequence: TGTGCCAGCAGTCTGACAGGGGAGGCCTACAATGAGCAGTTCTTC. Its translation: CASSLTGEAYNEQFF. Complete variable domain (other parts from reference TRBV7-3 and TRBJ2-1): GAGVSQTPSNKVTEKGKYVELRCDPISGHTALYWYRQSLGQGPEFLIYFQGTGAADDSGLPNDRFFAVRPEGSVSTLKIQRTERGDSAVYLCASSLTGEAYNEQFFGPGTRLTVL.

This clonotype was observed at least ten times. The V gene is TRBV11-2, the J gene TRBJ2-7; TRBD2 agrees at 7 bases. CDR1 and CDR2 from the germline V gene are SGHAT and FQNNGV. The CDR3 totals 14 residues. V was clipped by 2 bases and J by 2 bases; unmatched bases: 3. CDR3 DNA: TGTGCCAGCAGCTTATTGCGGGGGACCTACGAGCAGTACTTC. Translating gives CASSLLRGTYEQYF. Using reference TRBV11-2 and TRBJ2-7 for the parts outside the CDR3, the full variable domain is EAGVAQSPRYKIIEKRQSVAFWCNPISGHATLYWYQQILGQGPKLLIQFQNNGVVDDSQLPKDRFSAERLKGVDSTLKIQPAKLEDSAVYLCASSLLRGTYEQYFGPGTRLTVT.

This clonotype showed up many times. This sequence joins TRBV12-3 or TRBV12-4 and TRBJ2-1; possible D gene TRBD2, 5 bases. V shed 3 bases and J shed 14 bases, with 14 bases lying between them. CDR3 size: 12 residues. CDR3 sequence: CASSLGEGSEFF. The CDR3 DNA is TGTGCCAGCAGTTTGGGCGAGGGATCGGAGTTCTTC.

The rearrangement links TRBV6-6 to TRBJ1-2, with D tentatively TRBD1 (6 bases). V dropped 4 bases and J dropped 8 bases, with 17 bases sitting between them. Germline V lookup: CDR1 MNHNY, CDR2 SVGAGI (reference sequence). CDR3 size: 14 residues. The CDR3 sequence is CASSSWDTSGGYTF. Here the CDR3 DNA reads TGTGCCAGCAGTTCCTGGGACACCTCGGGCGGCTACACCTTC.

In its sample, this clonotype was seen many times. V is TRBV10-3 and J is TRBJ2-2, with 8 bases matching TRBD1. CDR1 is ENHRY and CDR2 is SYGVKD in the germline V gene. This CDR3 region has 14 residues. The junction had 11 bases not matched to a gene; V was cut back by 10 bases and J by 7 bases. The CDR3 nucleotides read TGTGCCACCTGTCGCGGACAGGGTAACGGGGAGCTGTTTTTT. Protein: CATCRGQGNGELFF.

The table lists this clonotype with a few counts. The chain uses TRBV24-1 and TRBJ2-7, with D hard to call. The CDR3 totals 13 residues. Trimming cost V 2 bases and J 4 bases, with 8 bases left between them. Per germline, CDR1 KGHDR and CDR2 SFDVKD. CDR3 loop: CATSDSTRYEQYF. DNA of the CDR3: TGTGCCACCAGTGATTCCACAAGATACGAGCAGTACTTC.

This clonotype appeared many times. The chain carries TRBV12-3 or TRBV12-4 and TRBJ2-7; no clear D. V lost 6 bases to trimming and J lost 2 bases, with 14 bases between them. The CDR3 is made up of 14 amino acids. As DNA, the CDR3 is TGTGCCAGCAGCCGTGTTCCCCAGACCTACGAGCAGTACTTC. Translated: CASSRVPQTYEQYF.

In its sample, this clonotype was seen many times. The rearrangement uses TRBV7-9 and TRBJ1-1; possible D gene TRBD1, 6 bases. The germline V gene encodes CDR1 SEHNR and CDR2 FQNEAQ (reference sequence). CDR3 length equals 15 residues. V was cut by 1 base and J by 5 bases, with 14 bases left in between. The CDR3 region is CASSLDVGARTEAFF. CDR3 nucleotide sequence: TGTGCCAGCAGCTTAGATGTGGGGGCGAGGACTGAAGCTTTCTTT.

This chain connects TRBV10-3 to TRBJ2-7; TRBD1 agrees at 8 bases. The CDR3 length is 14 residues. With 0 bases clipped from V and 5 bases from J, the junction kept 3 bases outside the gene matches. The V gene's germline CDR1 is ENHRY and CDR2 SYGVKD. The CDR3 DNA reads TGTGCCATCAGTGAGTCGTACAGGGGGGACGAGCAGTACTTC. Translated: CAISESYRGDEQYF.

The table lists this clonotype with a few counts. The V and J genes are TRBV7-3 and TRBJ2-5, with 9 bases lining up with TRBD2. Trimming removed 2 bases from V and 4 bases from J; junction bases left unmatched: 8. The CDR3 runs 16 residues. CDR1 and CDR2 (germline): SGHTA, FQGTGA. The CDR3 DNA follows: TGTGCCAGCAGCTTAGGGCGCGGGGGGGCTGGAGAGACCCAGTACTTC. Its protein is CASSLGRGGAGETQYF.

This clonotype has at least ten counts. The genes are TRBV20-1 and TRBJ1-5; D is ambiguous. The CDR3 contains 14 residues. Trimming took 2 bases from V and 0 from J, leaving 8 bases between them. Germline lookup yields CDR1 DFQATT and CDR2 SNEGSKA (reference sequence). This CDR3 reads CSARLIVSNQPQHF. CDR3 DNA sequence: TGCAGTGCTAGACTGATCGTTAGCAATCAGCCCCAGCATTTT.

This clonotype was observed at least ten times. The chain employs TRBV10-2 and TRBJ2-2; no reliable D call. CDR1 is WSHSY and CDR2 is SAAADI in the germline V gene. Trimming removed 6 bases at V and 2 bases at J, with 7 bases between. The CDR3 has 13 residues. CDR3 amino acids: CASRDVNTGELFF. The CDR3 coding sequence is TGCGCCAGCAGGGATGTTAACACCGGGGAGCTGTTTTTT.

In its sample, this clonotype was seen once. This chain links TRBV21-1 with TRBJ1-1. TRBV21-1 is flagged as a pseudogene. The CDR3 consists of 16 residues. The CDR3 is CASPLERVEGNTEAFF. Here the CDR3 DNA reads TGTGCCAGCCCTCTCGAAAGGGTAGAGGGGAACACTGAAGCTTTCTTT.

There are many counts of this clonotype. The gene calls are TRBV18 and TRBJ1-2; D is ambiguous. V was shortened by 2 bases and J by 4 bases, with 5 bases between the two germline ends. Germline V gene lookup returns CDR1 KGHSH and CDR2 LQKENI. The CDR3 has 12 residues. The DNA for the CDR3 is TGTGCCAGCTCACCAATATCCTATGGCTACACCTTC. This encodes CASSPISYGYTF.

The CDR3 loop is CASRLQEAGETQYF. The CDR3 DNA sequence: TGTGCCAGCAGGCTCCAGGAAGCTGGCGAGACCCAGTACTTC. This chain links TRBV27 with TRBJ2-5, with D uncertain. The CDR3 totals 14 residues. With 6 bases removed from V and 5 bases from J, the gap between germline ends came to 16 bases. The germline CDR1 and CDR2 sequences are MNHEY and SMNVEV (reference sequence).

In this sample, this clonotype turned up many times. V is TRBV18 and J is TRBJ1-5; 8 bases line up with TRBD1. V was pared by 3 bases and J by 2 bases, with 9 bases of the junction left unmatched. The CDR3 length is 17 residues. Per the germline V gene, CDR1 is KGHSH and CDR2 is LQKENI. CDR3 in DNA: TGTGCCAGCTCACCTTTAGCAGGGGGCGCGGGCAATCAGCCCCAGCATTTT. It encodes CASSPLAGGAGNQPQHF.